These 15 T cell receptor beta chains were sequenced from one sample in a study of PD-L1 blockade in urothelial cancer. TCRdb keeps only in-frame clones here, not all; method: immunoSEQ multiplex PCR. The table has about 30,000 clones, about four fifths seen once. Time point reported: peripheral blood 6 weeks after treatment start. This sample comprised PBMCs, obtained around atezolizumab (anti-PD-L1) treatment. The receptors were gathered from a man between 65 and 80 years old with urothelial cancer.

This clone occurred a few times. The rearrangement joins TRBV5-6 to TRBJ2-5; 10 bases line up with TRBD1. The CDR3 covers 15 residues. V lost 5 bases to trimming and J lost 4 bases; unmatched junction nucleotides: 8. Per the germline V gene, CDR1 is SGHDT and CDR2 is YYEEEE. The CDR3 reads CASSFPGTGAETQYF. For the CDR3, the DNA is TGTGCCAGCAGTTTTCCCGGGACAGGGGCAGAGACCCAGTACTTC. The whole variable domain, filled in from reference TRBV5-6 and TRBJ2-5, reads DAGVTQSPTHLIKTRGQQVTLRCSPKSGHDTVSWYQQALGQGPQFIFQYYEEEERQRGNFPDRFSGHQFPNYSSELNVNALLLGDSALYLCASSFPGTGAETQYFGPGTRLLVL.

CDR3 in amino acids: CASSRGLQETQYF. DNA of the CDR3: TGTGCCAGCAGCCGGGGACTGCAAGAGACCCAGTACTTC. The gene calls are TRBV14 and TRBJ2-5; D may be TRBD2 (6 bases). Germline V CDR1 and CDR2: SGHDN, FVKESK. V gave up 4 bases and J gave up 2 bases, with 8 bases separating them. The CDR3 length is 13 residues.

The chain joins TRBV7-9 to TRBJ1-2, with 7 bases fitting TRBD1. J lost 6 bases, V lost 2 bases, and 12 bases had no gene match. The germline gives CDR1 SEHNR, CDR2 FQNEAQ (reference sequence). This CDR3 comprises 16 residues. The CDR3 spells CASSLLGFDREDGYTF. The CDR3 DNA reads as TGTGCCAGCAGCTTACTCGGGTTTGACAGGGAGGATGGCTACACCTTC.

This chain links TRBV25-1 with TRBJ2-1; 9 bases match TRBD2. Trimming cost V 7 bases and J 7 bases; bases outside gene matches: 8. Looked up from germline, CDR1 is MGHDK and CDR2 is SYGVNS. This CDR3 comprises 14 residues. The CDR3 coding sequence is TGTGCCAGCACCCTAGCGGGACCGCGAAATGAGCAGTTCTTC. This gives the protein CASTLAGPRNEQFF.

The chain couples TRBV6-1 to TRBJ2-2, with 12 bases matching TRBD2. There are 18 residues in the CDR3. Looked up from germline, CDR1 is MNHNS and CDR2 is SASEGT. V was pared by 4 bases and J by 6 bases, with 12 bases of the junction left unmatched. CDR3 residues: CASSVQPTSGRGAGELFF. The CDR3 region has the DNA TGTGCCAGCAGTGTTCAACCGACTAGCGGGAGAGGTGCCGGGGAGCTGTTTTTT.

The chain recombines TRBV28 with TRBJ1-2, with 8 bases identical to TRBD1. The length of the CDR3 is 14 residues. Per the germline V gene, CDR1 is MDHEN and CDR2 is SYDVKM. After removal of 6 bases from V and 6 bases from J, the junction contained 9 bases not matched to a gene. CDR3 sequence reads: CASRAPGGYDGYTF. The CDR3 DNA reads TGTGCCAGCAGGGCCCCAGGGGGCTACGATGGCTACACCTTC.

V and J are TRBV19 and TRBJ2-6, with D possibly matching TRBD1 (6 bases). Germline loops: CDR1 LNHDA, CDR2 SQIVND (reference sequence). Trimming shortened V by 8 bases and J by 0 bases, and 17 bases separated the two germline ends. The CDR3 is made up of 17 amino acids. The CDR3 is CASRNGQSYSGANVLTF. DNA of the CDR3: TGTGCCAGTCGAAACGGACAGTCCTACTCTGGGGCCAACGTCCTGACTTTC.

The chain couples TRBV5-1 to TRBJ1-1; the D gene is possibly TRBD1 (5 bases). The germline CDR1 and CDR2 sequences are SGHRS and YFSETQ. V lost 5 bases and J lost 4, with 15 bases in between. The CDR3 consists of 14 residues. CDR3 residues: CASSVLGGGTEAFF. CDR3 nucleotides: TGCGCCAGCAGTGTGTTGGGGGGGGGCACTGAAGCTTTCTTT.

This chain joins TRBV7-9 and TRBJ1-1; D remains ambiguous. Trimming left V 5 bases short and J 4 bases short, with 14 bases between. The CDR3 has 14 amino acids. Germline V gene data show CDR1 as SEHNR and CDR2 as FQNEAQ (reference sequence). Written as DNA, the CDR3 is TGTGCCAGCAGCCCAACCCTTGCGGGCACTGAAGCTTTCTTT. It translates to CASSPTLAGTEAFF.

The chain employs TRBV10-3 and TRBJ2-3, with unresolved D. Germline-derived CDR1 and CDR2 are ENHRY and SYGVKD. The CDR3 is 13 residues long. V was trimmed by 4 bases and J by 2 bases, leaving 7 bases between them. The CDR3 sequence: CAISAGSTDTQYF. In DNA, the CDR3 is TGTGCCATCAGTGCCGGGTCCACAGATACGCAGTATTTT.

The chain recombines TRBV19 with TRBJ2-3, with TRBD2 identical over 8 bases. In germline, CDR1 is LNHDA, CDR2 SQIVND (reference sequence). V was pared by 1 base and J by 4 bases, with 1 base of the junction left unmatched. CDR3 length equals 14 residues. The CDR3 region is CASSIGLASDTQYF. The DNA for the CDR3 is TGTGCCAGTAGTATAGGACTAGCGTCAGATACGCAGTATTTT.

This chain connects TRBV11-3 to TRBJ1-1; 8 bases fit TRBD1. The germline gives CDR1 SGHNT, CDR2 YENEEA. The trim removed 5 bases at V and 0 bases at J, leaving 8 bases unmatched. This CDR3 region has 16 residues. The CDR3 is CASSGPSGGLNTEAFF. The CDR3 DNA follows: TGTGCCAGCAGCGGCCCGTCAGGGGGCTTGAACACTGAAGCTTTCTTT. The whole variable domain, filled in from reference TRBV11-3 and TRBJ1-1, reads EAGVVQSPRYKIIEKKQPVAFWCNPISGHNTLYWYLQNLGQGPELLIRYENEEAVDDSQLPKDRFSAERLKGVDSTLKIQPAELGDSAVYLCASSGPSGGLNTEAFFGQGTRLTVV.

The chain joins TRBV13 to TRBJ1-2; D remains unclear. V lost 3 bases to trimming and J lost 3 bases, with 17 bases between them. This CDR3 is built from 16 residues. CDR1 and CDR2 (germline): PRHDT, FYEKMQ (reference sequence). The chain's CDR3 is CASSFLRAGGDYGYTF. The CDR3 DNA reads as TGTGCCAGCAGCTTCTTACGAGCCGGCGGAGACTATGGCTACACCTTC.

The CDR3 sequence: CASSRQGDRGYTF. CDR3 bases: TGTGCCAGCAGCCGTCAGGGGGATCGAGGCTACACCTTC. The chain couples TRBV5-6 to TRBJ1-2, with 7 bases fitting TRBD1. CDR1 is SGHDT, CDR2 YYEEEE, per germline. The CDR3 sequence is 13 residues long. Germline trimming cut 4 bases from V and 8 bases from J; bases unmatched to any gene: 8. The whole variable domain, remainder taken from reference TRBV5-6 and TRBJ1-2, is DAGVTQSPTHLIKTRGQQVTLRCSPKSGHDTVSWYQQALGQGPQFIFQYYEEEERQRGNFPDRFSGHQFPNYSSELNVNALLLGDSALYLCASSRQGDRGYTFGSGTRLTVV.

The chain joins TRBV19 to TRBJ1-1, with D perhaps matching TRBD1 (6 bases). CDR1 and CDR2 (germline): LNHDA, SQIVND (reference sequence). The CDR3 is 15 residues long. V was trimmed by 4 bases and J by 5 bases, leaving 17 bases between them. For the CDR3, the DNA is TGTGCCAGTAGTACACGGACAGCCCTGAGAACTGAAGCTTTCTTT. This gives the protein CASSTRTALRTEAFF.